This T cell receptor (beta chain) was found in a study of OX40 agonist ivuxolimab in advanced cancers. Study details: An agonistic anti-OX40 (CD134) antibody, ivuxolimab, was used to treat the patients. Overall study findings and caveats: More expanded clones were found, on average, in CD8+ than in CD4+ T cells.

Sequencing used immunoSEQ multiplex PCR; TCRdb keeps in-frame clones, though not all of them. This table holds 55,000 to 70,000 clones, 75% to 85% found once. With respect to this clone: Its antigen is not identified.

The source material was CD4+ or CD8+ T cells sorted from blood, sampled in a trial of the OX40 agonist ivuxolimab. The clonotype originates from an adult with an advanced solid tumor such as melanoma, head and neck, liver or kidney cancer.

CDR3 sequence: CASRTGQGAYEQYF. The CDR3, as DNA: TGTGCCAGCAGAACGGGACAGGGAGCGTACGAGCAGTACTTC. The chain employs TRBV6-6 and TRBJ2-7; 9 positions agree with TRBD1. Per germline, CDR1 MNHNY and CDR2 SVGAGI (reference sequence). The ends lost 6 bases at V and 4 bases at J; junction bases unmatched: 7. The CDR3 loop spans 14 amino acids.